These 30 T cell receptor beta chains originate from one sample sequenced in a study of CD8 T cells in ankylosing spondylitis. For these receptors, no antigen is known. Study-wide results and caveats: Characteristic, it appeared, of ankylosing spondylitis blood was a TCR beta motif of fewer than 10 highly homologous variants.

TCRdb fed the 5' RACE reads into MiXCR, producing one record per CDR3 protein. The sample records about 390,000 distinct CDR3 sequences, around 24% being singletons. The specimen sequenced was blood, either unsorted or a sorted T cell fraction (not recorded which). The receptors here all came from a male donor with ankylosing spondylitis.

This clonotype has at least ten counts. V gene TRBV20-1 combines with J gene TRBJ2-1, with TRBD2 matching over 8 bases. This CDR3 has 15 residues. The V and J ends lost 8 bases and 7 bases, in that order; junction bases with no gene match: 16. Germline assignment: CDR1 DFQATT and CDR2 SNEGSKA (reference sequence). The DNA for the CDR3 is TGCAGTCCCACGAGGGCTAGCGGGCTTGGGAATGAGCAGTTCTTC. Translation gives CSPTRASGLGNEQFF.

This clonotype was found a few times. The chain is built from TRBV5-1 and TRBJ2-3, with TRBD2 identical over 10 bases. The CDR3 covers 14 residues. CDR1 and CDR2 (germline): SGHRS, YFSETQ. Trimming at V came to 7 bases and at J to 9 bases, leaving 11 bases not matched to a gene. The CDR3 loop reads CASSGAGGRDTQYF. As DNA, the CDR3 is TGCGCCAGCTCGGGAGCGGGAGGGCGAGACACGCAGTATTTT.

The CDR3 protein is CASSLGGRVNQPQHF. CDR3 DNA: TGTGCCAGCAGCTTAGGCGGTAGGGTCAATCAGCCCCAGCATTTT. This chain connects TRBV7-8 to TRBJ1-5; D remains unclear. Per the germline V gene, CDR1 is SGHVS and CDR2 is FQNEAQ. The CDR3 runs to 15 residues. Trimming left V 1 base short and J 3 bases short, with 10 bases between.

This clonotype was seen only a few times. This rearrangement joins TRBV20-1 to TRBJ2-7, with 7 bases that match TRBD1. CDR1 DFQATT and CDR2 SNEGSKA come from the germline V gene (reference sequence). CDR3 length equals 15 residues. V was clipped by 0 bases and J by 3 bases; unmatched bases: 8. This CDR3 is CSARDLRQGGYEQYF. Written as DNA, the CDR3 is TGCAGTGCTAGAGATCTCCGACAGGGCGGCTACGAGCAGTACTTC.

V gene TRBV10-3 combines with J gene TRBJ2-1, with 9 bases that match TRBD2. CDR1 and CDR2 (germline): ENHRY, SYGVKD. The V gene end was trimmed by 5 bases and the J gene end by 0 bases; junction bases not matched to a gene: 8. The CDR3 is made up of 17 amino acids. The CDR3 loop is CAISNLTSGGSYNEQFF. Written as DNA, the CDR3 is TGTGCCATCAGTAATCTGACTAGCGGAGGCTCCTACAATGAGCAGTTCTTC.

The chain is built from TRBV4-3 and TRBJ2-6; D is unclear. Germline CDR1 LGHNA, CDR2 YSLEER. The CDR3 runs 16 residues. V lost 0 bases and J lost 0, with 6 bases in between. CDR3 region: CASSQDRSSGANVLTF. CDR3 sequence (DNA): TGCGCCAGCAGCCAAGACAGGTCCTCTGGGGCCAACGTCCTGACTTTC.

This clonotype came up many times. This chain connects TRBV14 to TRBJ2-3; 8 positions agree with TRBD2. This CDR3 has 16 amino acids. From germline, CDR1 is SGHDN and CDR2 FVKESK. Trimming cost V 0 bases and J 2 bases; bases outside gene matches: 4. The CDR3 DNA sequence: TGTGCCAGCAGCCAAGAGACCGGACTAGCCACAGATACGCAGTATTTT. Its protein is CASSQETGLATDTQYF.

The V gene is TRBV15, the J gene TRBJ2-1; 11 bases match TRBD2. Germline CDR1 reads LNHNV; CDR2 reads YYDKDF (reference sequence). The V gene end was trimmed by 6 bases and the J gene end by 3 bases; junction bases not matched to a gene: 4. The CDR3 has 15 amino acids. In DNA, the CDR3 is TGTGCCACCAGGGGGGGACTAGCGGACTACAATGAGCAGTTCTTC. Its protein product is CATRGGLADYNEQFF.

This chain links TRBV27 with TRBJ2-1; 8 nucleotides line up with TRBD1. V shed 4 bases, J shed 4 bases, and the junction held 18 bases outside the gene matches. The CDR3 has 19 residues. In germline, CDR1 is MNHEY, CDR2 SMNVEV (reference sequence). CDR3: CASSWGRGQPEGNYNEQFF. Written as DNA, the CDR3 is TGTGCCAGCAGTTGGGGCAGGGGGCAGCCGGAGGGGAATTACAATGAGCAGTTCTTC.

This clonotype was recorded a few times. Written as DNA, the CDR3 is TGTGCCAGCAGTTTCCTTCGGGGCGCCCTCCACTTT. Its protein is CASSFLRGALHF. The chain links TRBV6-5 to TRBJ1-6, with a weak D call TRBD1 (5 bases). The CDR3 contains 12 residues. CDR1 is MNHEY and CDR2 is SVGAGI in the germline V gene. Trimming pared 4 bases from V and 14 bases from J, leaving 12 bases between.

The chain joins TRBV14 to TRBJ2-2; D possibly corresponds to TRBD2 (5 bases). V was shortened by 3 bases and J by 5 bases, with 16 bases between the two germline ends. This CDR3 is 16 amino acids long. Germline V lookup: CDR1 SGHDN, CDR2 FVKESK. Here the CDR3 DNA reads TGTGCCAGCAGCCAGATGGACTCCGTGGGGACCGGGGAGCTGTTTTTT. Protein: CASSQMDSVGTGELFF.

V usage is TRBV3-1 and J usage is TRBJ2-2, with 16 nucleotides matching TRBD2. The J segment lost 4 bases and the V segment lost 4 bases, leaving 6 bases of the junction unmatched. Looked up from germline, CDR1 is LGHDT and CDR2 is YNNKEL (reference sequence). The CDR3 extends over 18 amino acids. CDR3 DNA sequence: TGTGCCAGCAGCCCCGGGACTAGCGGGAGGGCTTCCACCGGGGAGCTGTTTTTT. Translating it yields CASSPGTSGRASTGELFF. The full variable domain, rest sourced from reference TRBV3-1 and TRBJ2-2, is DTAVSQTPKYLVTQMGNDKSIKCEQNLGHDTMYWYKQDSKKFLKIMFSYNNKELIINETVPNRFSPKSPDKAHLNLHINSLELGDSAVYFCASSPGTSGRASTGELFFGEGSRLTVL.

This clonotype was found a few times. The CDR3 loop is CASSRPDLSNTGELFF. CDR3 nucleotides: TGTGCCAGCAGCAGACCAGACCTATCGAACACCGGGGAGCTGTTTTTT. The V and J genes are TRBV27 and TRBJ2-2; the D is unclear. V was pared by 6 bases and J by 0 bases, with 14 bases between. Germline CDR1 is MNHEY and CDR2 is SMNVEV (reference sequence). The CDR3 runs 16 residues.

The chain is built from TRBV7-2 and TRBJ2-5; no clear D gene. Germline V gene sequence: CDR1 SGHTA, CDR2 FQGNSA. CDR3 length equals 16 residues. Between the trimmed V and J ends, which lost 0 bases and 5 bases, there was a span of 16 bases. CDR3 sequence (DNA): TGTGCCAGCAGCTTAGCGCTAGGGAACGTCGGGGAGACCCAGTACTTC. Protein product: CASSLALGNVGETQYF.

The chain carries TRBV12-3 or TRBV12-4 and TRBJ1-5; D is perhaps TRBD1 (6 bases). V was cut by 6 bases and J by 7 bases, with 13 bases left in between. The CDR3 has 13 residues. Here the CDR3 DNA reads TGTGCCAGCAGCCTTTCAGGGGTCCAGCCCCAGCATTTT. Protein sequence: CASSLSGVQPQHF.

The table lists this clonotype with a few counts. The rearrangement uses TRBV15 and TRBJ2-7; D is unclear. Germline V gives CDR1 LNHNV, CDR2 YYDKDF (reference sequence). Trimming pared 0 bases from V and 4 bases from J, leaving 7 bases between. CDR3 length: 13 residues. The CDR3 loop reads CATSRDAWYEQYF. CDR3 in DNA: TGTGCCACCAGCAGAGATGCATGGTACGAGCAGTACTTC. Full variable domain (outside the CDR3, taken from reference TRBV15 and TRBJ2-7): DAMVIQNPRYQVTQFGKPVTLSCSQTLNHNVMYWYQQKSSQAPKLLFHYYDKDFNNEADTPDNFQSRRPNTSFCFLDIRSPGLGDTAMYLCATSRDAWYEQYFGPGTRLTVT.

This chain connects TRBV20-1 to TRBJ1-2; D is undetermined. This CDR3 is built from 12 residues. The germline gives CDR1 DFQATT, CDR2 SNEGSKA (reference sequence). Trimming took off 5 bases at V and 6 bases at J, with 13 bases between the two ends. CDR3 bases: TGCAGTGCTCGGACGCCCCAGGATGGCTACACCTTC. Translated, it gives CSARTPQDGYTF.

The gene calls are TRBV2 and TRBJ2-5, with a weak D call TRBD2 (5 bases). The CDR3 runs 14 residues. The germline gives CDR1 SNHLY, CDR2 FYNNEI. Deletions cut 9 bases from V and 4 bases from J, with 18 bases between. The CDR3 loop reads CASGGQMGGETQYF. CDR3 coding DNA: TGTGCCAGTGGCGGGCAAATGGGCGGAGAGACCCAGTACTTC.

This clonotype has only a few counts. The chain is built from TRBV11-3 and TRBJ2-1; D not resolved. The CDR3 is 15 amino acids. Germline CDR1 and CDR2: SGHNT and YENEEA. Trimming stripped 1 base from V and 8 bases from J, with 15 bases between. The CDR3 sequence is CASSLGGGLDDEQFF. DNA for the CDR3: TGTGCCAGCAGCTTAGGCGGTGGGTTAGATGATGAGCAGTTCTTC.

This clonotype has more than one count but fewer than ten. The gene calls are TRBV27 and TRBJ1-4; D gene unclear. Trimming removed 2 bases from V and 7 bases from J, with 11 bases in between. CDR3 size: 14 residues. The germline V gene has CDR1 MNHEY and CDR2 SMNVEV (reference sequence). The CDR3 here is CASSLLGVGEKLFF. In DNA form, the CDR3 reads TGTGCCAGCAGTTTACTTGGGGTGGGTGAAAAACTGTTTTTT.

The chain joins TRBV5-1 to TRBJ2-2; 11 bases are a match to TRBD2. The CDR3 extends over 17 amino acids. CDR1 is SGHRS, CDR2 YFSETQ, per germline. Unmatched junction bases numbered 7, after V lost 4 bases and J lost 2 bases. DNA for the CDR3: TGCGCCAGCAGCCTTAGCGGGAGGGCCCTAAACACCGGGGAGCTGTTTTTT. Protein sequence: CASSLSGRALNTGELFF.

The V and J genes are TRBV9 and TRBJ2-1; 10 positions agree with TRBD2. V lost 4 bases, J lost 8 bases, and 15 bases stayed unmatched. CDR1 and CDR2 from the germline V gene are SGDLS and YYNGEE. This CDR3 spans 17 amino acids. In DNA, the CDR3 is TGTGCCAGCAGCCCAATAAGCCGGGCTAGCGGGAGATATGAGCAGTTCTTC. Translated, it gives CASSPISRASGRYEQFF.

This clonotype was picked up a small number of times. V and J are TRBV18 and TRBJ2-7; no reliable D call. Per the germline V gene, CDR1 is KGHSH and CDR2 is LQKENI. The V end lost 2 bases, the J end lost 5 bases, and 4 bases lay between the germline ends. The CDR3 extends over 11 amino acids. CDR3 in DNA: TGTGCCAGCTCACCAGGGGACGAGCAGTACTTC. Its translation: CASSPGDEQYF.

This clonotype was seen only a few times. The CDR3 region is CATSDPGHYTQYF. CDR3 DNA: TGTGCCACCAGTGATCCGGGACACTATACGCAGTATTTT. V is TRBV24-1 and J is TRBJ2-3; TRBD1 might be the D (6 bases). Germline lookup yields CDR1 KGHDR and CDR2 SFDVKD. V was pared by 3 bases and J by 7 bases, with 10 bases between. There are 13 residues in the CDR3.

The V call is TRBV3-1, the J call TRBJ2-3; D perhaps matches TRBD1 (6 bases). The CDR3 consists of 19 residues. Germline V CDR1 and CDR2: LGHDT, YNNKEL (reference sequence). With 3 bases removed from V and 2 bases from J, the gap between germline ends came to 24 bases. CDR3: CASSQQLTTGTSHTDTQYF. In DNA form, the CDR3 reads TGTGCCAGCAGCCAGCAGCTTACCACCGGGACATCACACACAGATACGCAGTATTTT.

The genes are TRBV27 and TRBJ1-2, with D possibly being TRBD1 (5 bases). The CDR3 extends over 15 amino acids. CDR1 is MNHEY, CDR2 SMNVEV, per germline (reference sequence). V lost 7 bases, J lost 8 bases, and 23 bases lay in between. The CDR3 coding sequence is TGTGCCAGCAACCCTATGGGGCCGCGTGGAGGCGGCTACACCTTC. This codes for CASNPMGPRGGGYTF.

This clonotype was observed many times. The chain employs TRBV20-1 and TRBJ2-3, with 7 positions matching TRBD2. CDR1 DFQATT and CDR2 SNEGSKA come from the germline V gene (reference sequence). The CDR3 consists of 15 residues. The J segment lost 2 bases and the V segment lost 3 bases, leaving 8 bases of the junction unmatched. The CDR3 reads CSARRGGSITDTQYF. CDR3 nucleotides: TGCAGTGCTAGGAGGGGCGGGAGTATCACAGATACGCAGTATTTT.

This clonotype was seen a few times. The V call is TRBV6-1, the J call TRBJ1-5; TRBD1 matches at 8 bases. J gave up 3 bases and V 5 bases, and 6 bases lay outside the gene matches. Germline V CDR1 and CDR2: MNHNS, SASEGT. The CDR3 is 15 residues long. The CDR3 DNA follows: TGTGCCAGCAGTCCGGACAGGGCCCTCAATCAGCCCCAGCATTTT. Translation: CASSPDRALNQPQHF.

This clonotype was found a few times. This rearrangement joins TRBV3-1 to TRBJ2-1, with 12 bases lining up with TRBD2. The ends lost 5 bases at V and 9 bases at J; junction bases unmatched: 8. The CDR3 is made up of 15 amino acids. Germline V gene lookup returns CDR1 LGHDT and CDR2 YNNKEL (reference sequence). As DNA, the CDR3 is TGTGCCAGCAGCAACGGACTAGCGGGAACTACTGAGCAGTTCTTC. Protein sequence: CASSNGLAGTTEQFF.

There are a few counts of this clonotype. This CDR3 reads CATSDGGIYEQYF. CDR3 nucleotide sequence: TGTGCCACCAGTGATGGGGGTATCTACGAGCAGTACTTC. This chain uses TRBV24-1 with TRBJ2-7, with D perhaps given as TRBD1 or TRBD2 (5 bases each). The CDR3 covers 13 residues. Trimming removed 3 bases at V and 3 bases at J, with 8 bases between. Per germline, CDR1 KGHDR and CDR2 SFDVKD.